A selection of T cell receptor beta chains follows, all from one sample in a study of blood T cell repertoires in COVID-19. Using immunoSEQ multiplex PCR, the repertoire was profiled, and TCRdb retains in-frame clones only, with some absent. This repertoire shows 350,000 to 400,000 clones, more than 75% found once; its top ten account for around 1.9%. Input material: PBMCs or T cells enriched from blood (not recorded which). The receptor source for this set is a middle-aged man in a cohort exposed to, infected with or recovered from COVID-19 (not recorded which). Each CDR3 is given without its conserved first and last residue.

j_call	v_call	cdr3_aa
TRBJ2-7	TRBV6-2/TRBV6-3	ASSYIASGMHEQY
TRBJ1-4	TRBV14	ASSQLTSREKLF
TRBJ2-5	TRBV5-4	ASSPRGREQETQY
TRBJ1-1	TRBV7-3	ASSMDRNTEAF
TRBJ1-4	TRBV2	ATRGSNTNEKLF
TRBJ2-7	TRBV5-5	ASSTSPTGANYEQY
TRBJ2-7	TRBV11-2	ASSPSGHSSYEQY
TRBJ2-2	TRBV9	ASSSTGLKKGTGELF
TRBJ1-4	TRBV29-1	SGLEGQPNEKLF
TRBJ1-1	TRBV19	ASSAGQGYTEAF
TRBJ2-6	TRBV5-1	ASSLGAGFGANVLT
TRBJ2-5	TRBV18	ASRGLVGETQY
TRBJ2-1	TRBV5-6	ASSLGSGHPYNEQF
TRBJ1-5	TRBV3-1/TRBV3-2	ASSPRRGGGQPQH
TRBJ2-5	TRBV19	ASSAGLAGGLQETQY
TRBJ2-7	TRBV3-1/TRBV3-2	ASSQARYPAATYEQY
TRBJ2-4	TRBV11-2	ASSQGQGLQNIQY
TRBJ2-1	TRBV19	ASSPRQGSSYNEQF
TRBJ1-1	TRBV10-3	AIRAVGNTEAF
TRBJ1-1	TRBV2	ASRVLEMNTEAF
TRBJ1-3	TRBV4-1	ASSRIQGWGSGNTIY
TRBJ2-3	TRBV10-1	ASSESRRVYSDTQY
TRBJ2-5	TRBV7-9	ASSLVGAGEETQY
TRBJ1-2	TRBV7-2	ASSLGQGLYGYT